The 32 T cell receptor beta chains below were found in one sample sequenced in a study of blood T cells in healthy people across ages (dated by TCRdb to the mid-2010s). Library preparation employed 5' RACE. TCRdb records Illumina HiSeq 2500 as the sequencer. The second PCR ran for roughly 7 to 11 cycles and used a J-beta primer mix along with a sample-barcoded 5' primer. TCRdb redid the processing of the public reads, applying fastp at Q25 and MiXCR, and retained in-frame beta chains. Identical CDR3 protein sequences are pooled into one entry, listed with their most common genes and DNA. The sample data list 1.5 million to 2 million distinct CDR3 sequences, and roughly 50% of these were observed just once. More than 2% of the sample is held by the ten biggest clonotypes. Sequenced: blood. The receptors here all came from a woman aged 40 to 50 in good health.

This sequence joins TRBV12-3 or TRBV12-4 and TRBJ2-3; 9 bases are shared with TRBD2. The V segment lost 4 bases and the J segment 5 bases; nucleotides outside the gene matches: 19. The CDR3 is 19 residues long. In nucleotides, the CDR3 is TGTGCCAGCAGTTCGGGTGGCGGGGGGGCAGTTGCACAGATAGATACGCAGTATTTT. Translation: CASSSGGGGAVAQIDTQYF.

The chain has TRBV5-1 and TRBJ2-7, with 7 bases lining up with TRBD1. The DNA end is more similar to TRBJ2-5, so the J call may be wrong. The CDR3 covers 14 residues. The germline V gene has CDR1 SGHRS and CDR2 YFSETQ. The CDR3 loop is CASSSTGWEETQYF. CDR3 DNA: TGCGCCAGCAGCTCGACAGGGTGGGAGGAGACCCAGTACTTC.

The rearrangement joins TRBV9 to TRBJ2-4; possible D gene TRBD1, 8 bases. Germline-derived CDR1 and CDR2 are SGDLS and YYNGEE. The V gene lost 4 bases and the J gene lost 7 bases, with 24 bases spanning the gap. The CDR3 runs 17 residues. CDR3: CASSRRPGRGRENIQYF. CDR3 coding DNA: TGTGCCAGCAGCCGTCGGCCTGGCAGGGGGCGGGAGAACATTCAGTACTTC.

V gene TRBV5-5 combines with J gene TRBJ1-2; no firm D call. V shed 0 bases and J shed 8 bases, with 20 bases lying between them. Germline V gives CDR1 SGHKS, CDR2 YYEKEE (reference sequence). The CDR3 runs to 16 residues. The chain's CDR3 is CASSLAVGTRTGGYTF. CDR3 sequence (DNA): TGTGCCAGCAGCTTGGCCGTTGGCACCCGGACGGGGGGCTACACCTTC.

V usage is TRBV5-1 and J usage is TRBJ2-1, with D unresolved. Germline CDR1 and CDR2: SGHRS and YFSETQ. Trimming left V 0 bases short and J 6 bases short, with 13 bases between. The CDR3 contains 15 residues. CDR3 in amino acids: CASSLGRPFGNEQFF. CDR3 nucleotide sequence: TGCGCCAGCAGCTTGGGGCGGCCTTTCGGCAATGAGCAGTTCTTC.

The CDR3 DNA is TGCGCCAGCAGCCAACTAGGACAGGGAGGGGGTGGCTACACCTTC. Protein sequence: CASSQLGQGGGGYTF. The chain uses TRBV4-3 and TRBJ1-2; 8 bases fit TRBD1. The germline V gene has CDR1 LGHNA and CDR2 YSLEER. The CDR3 runs to 15 residues. J was trimmed by 7 bases and V by 2 bases; bases with no gene match: 9.

J is TRBJ2-7 and V is TRBV11-1, with D perhaps matching TRBD1 (6 bases). Germline V gene sequence: CDR1 SGHAT, CDR2 FQDESV (reference sequence). CDR3 length: 14 residues. V lost 1 base and J lost 3, with 10 bases in between. CDR3 bases: TGTGCCAGCAGCTTAGGACAGGTGATCTACGAGCAGTACTTC. This gives the protein CASSLGQVIYEQYF.

The rearrangement joins TRBV29-1 to TRBJ2-5, with TRBD2 identical over 8 bases. Germline V lookup: CDR1 SQVTM, CDR2 ANQGSEA. The CDR3 has 13 residues. The J segment lost 7 bases and the V segment lost 0 bases, leaving 4 bases of the junction unmatched. For the CDR3, the DNA is TGCAGCGTTGAAGAGAACGGGAGGGCGACCCAGTACTTC. As protein: CSVEENGRATQYF.

This chain joins TRBV11-2 and TRBJ2-7; 10 nucleotides agree with TRBD1. The CDR3 is 15 residues long. CDR1 and CDR2 (germline): SGHAT, FQNNGV. V shed 5 bases and J 4 bases; nucleotides not matched to a gene: 8. The CDR3 loop is CASSGWDRGAYEQYF. Here the CDR3 DNA reads TGTGCCAGCAGCGGGTGGGACAGGGGAGCGTACGAGCAGTACTTC.

The chain combines TRBV12-3 or TRBV12-4 with TRBJ2-1, with 10 bases that match TRBD2. J was trimmed by 10 bases and V by 4 bases; bases with no gene match: 16. CDR3 size: 17 residues. The CDR3 loop reads CASSSRLPGLASHEQFF. The CDR3 DNA reads TGTGCCAGCAGTTCCCGTCTACCGGGACTAGCGTCACACGAGCAGTTCTTC.

This chain uses TRBV7-2 with TRBJ2-3, with 8 bases aligning to TRBD2. Trimming at V came to 3 bases and at J to 5 bases, leaving 4 bases not matched to a gene. Germline V CDR1 and CDR2: SGHTA, FQGNSA. The CDR3 length is 14 residues. The CDR3 DNA reads as TGTGCCAGCAGCTTTGGGGCGGGAGGAGATACGCAGTATTTT. It specifies CASSFGAGGDTQYF.

The CDR3 DNA reads as TGTGCCAGCAGTACCGACAGGGGGTCCTACGAGCAGTACTTC. This encodes CASSTDRGSYEQYF. The chain carries TRBV12-3 or TRBV12-4 and TRBJ2-7, with 9 bases fitting TRBD1. V was pared by 5 bases and J by 1 base, with 3 bases of the junction left unmatched. The CDR3 is 14 amino acids.

In this sample, this clonotype turned up a few times. This sequence joins TRBV7-2 and TRBJ2-1; D ambiguous. The CDR3 has 13 residues. Trimming stripped 3 bases from V and 6 bases from J, with 9 bases between. Germline assignment: CDR1 SGHTA and CDR2 FQGNSA. In DNA, the CDR3 is TGTGCCAGCAGCTTCCCGGCAGTCAATGAGCAGTTCTTC. Translating gives CASSFPAVNEQFF.

The V call is TRBV18, the J call TRBJ1-3; D not certain. The CDR3 consists of 14 residues. The germline V gene encodes CDR1 KGHSH and CDR2 LQKENI. V was trimmed by 5 bases and J by 4 bases, leaving 12 bases between them. CDR3 loop: CASSIPGIGNTIYF. The CDR3, as DNA: TGTGCCAGCTCAATCCCCGGGATCGGAAACACCATATATTTT.

The sample holds a few counts of this clonotype. The chain joins TRBV20-1 to TRBJ2-1, with D hard to call. Trimming stripped 0 bases from V and 14 bases from J, with 11 bases between. CDR3 size: 11 residues. Looked up from germline, CDR1 is DFQATT and CDR2 is SNEGSKA (reference sequence). The CDR3 is CSARDQIDEFF. CDR3 DNA sequence: TGCAGTGCTAGAGATCAGATCGATGAGTTCTTC.

CDR3 nucleotide sequence: TGTGCCAGCAGCTTGGTTCAGCGCAATGAAAAACTGTTTTTT. Its translation is CASSLVQRNEKLFF. The rearrangement uses TRBV5-8 and TRBJ1-4; D is undetermined. This CDR3 is 14 amino acids long. The V end lost 0 bases, the J end lost 5 bases, and 8 bases lay between the germline ends. CDR1 is SGHTS, CDR2 YDEGEE, per germline.

The J gene is TRBJ1-1, the V gene TRBV6-6; 10 bases match TRBD1. This CDR3 is 15 amino acids long. The germline gives CDR1 MNHNY, CDR2 SVGAGI (reference sequence). Trimming at V came to 5 bases and at J to 5 bases, leaving 8 bases not matched to a gene. The CDR3 sequence: CASSSDRGRRTEAFF. The CDR3 DNA sequence: TGTGCCAGCAGTAGCGACAGGGGGCGGCGGACTGAAGCTTTCTTT.

V and J are TRBV7-3 and TRBJ2-1; 7 bases line up with TRBD2. The CDR3 is 18 residues long. The germline V gene encodes CDR1 SGHTA and CDR2 FQGTGA. J gave up 2 bases and V 0 bases, and 10 bases lay outside the gene matches. The CDR3 DNA reads as TGTGCCAGCAGCTTAACGTTTGTTGCGGGGGAAACCTACAATGAGCAGTTCTTC. It is translated as CASSLTFVAGETYNEQFF.

This clonotype was observed a single time. J is TRBJ2-3 and V is TRBV20-1; 10 bases align to TRBD2. Looked up from germline, CDR1 is DFQATT and CDR2 is SNEGSKA (reference sequence). V lost 5 bases and J lost 2; bases outside the gene matches: 7. This CDR3 has 15 residues. CDR3 in amino acids: CSAPKRGGITDTQYF. The CDR3 region has the DNA TGCAGTGCTCCTAAGCGGGGGGGGATCACAGATACGCAGTATTTT.

The chain employs TRBV10-3 and TRBJ1-1; D is perhaps TRBD1 (6 bases). CDR3 size: 13 residues. V was trimmed by 1 base and J by 8 bases, leaving 11 bases between them. CDR1 and CDR2 (germline): ENHRY, SYGVKD. This chain's CDR3 is CAISEFGRGEAFF. The CDR3 DNA is TGTGCCATCAGTGAGTTCGGCAGGGGAGAAGCTTTCTTT.

Details on this clonotype: Being one base from a much bigger clone, this may be a read error. The CDR3 region is CASSLNPLAKDIQYF. For the CDR3, the DNA is TGTGCCAGCAGCTTAAATCCCTTAGCCAAAGACATTCAGTACTTC. The rearrangement uses TRBV7-2 and TRBJ2-7; D ambiguous. The DNA end is a closer match to TRBJ2-4, so the J assignment may be wrong. This CDR3 contains 15 residues. Germline V gene data show CDR1 as SGHTA and CDR2 as FQGNSA.

Turning to this clonotype: One end of the junction varies from germline; a read error may be responsible. The rearrangement links TRBV11-1 to TRBJ2-5; the D is unclear. The CDR3 contains 15 residues. From germline, CDR1 is SGHAT and CDR2 FQDESV (reference sequence). CDR3 DNA sequence: TGTGTCAGCAGCTTAGTTGGCCAGAGCCAAGAGACCCAGTACTTC. As protein: CVSSLVGQSQETQYF.

This clonotype was found a few times. This chain joins TRBV25-1 and TRBJ2-7; 9 bases match TRBD1. The junction had 20 bases not matched to a gene; V was cut back by 5 bases and J by 3 bases. The V gene's germline CDR1 is MGHDK and CDR2 SYGVNS. CDR3 length: 19 amino acids. In nucleotides, the CDR3 is TGTGCCAGCAGTCCCCCCTCGGTGTCTACAGGGGGCCGGTTCTACGAGCAGTACTTC. Its protein product is CASSPPSVSTGGRFYEQYF.

The chain carries TRBV20-1 and TRBJ1-6; TRBD1 is a possible D gene (5 bases). The CDR3 is 13 residues long. V was trimmed by 4 bases and J by 6 bases, leaving 10 bases between them. Germline CDR1 and CDR2: DFQATT and SNEGSKA (reference sequence). The CDR3 DNA reads TGCAGTGCTAAACGGGACCTTAATTCACCCCTCCACTTT. It translates to CSAKRDLNSPLHF.

The chain combines TRBV5-1 with TRBJ2-1, with D tentatively TRBD1 (5 bases). The better agreement between TRBJ2-7 and the DNA end casts doubt on the J call. The CDR3 is 16 amino acids. The germline V gene has CDR1 SGHRS and CDR2 YFSETQ. CDR3 protein: CASSLVSVTAPNEQYF. The DNA of the CDR3 is TGCGCCAGCAGCTTGGTCTCGGTGACAGCCCCCAATGAGCAGTACTTC.

This clonotype was seen only once. V and J are TRBV7-2 and TRBJ2-2; either TRBD1 or TRBD2 may supply D (5 bases each). The V gene lost 2 bases and the J gene lost 1 base, with 17 bases spanning the gap. The V gene's germline CDR1 is SGHTA and CDR2 FQGNSA. The CDR3 has 18 amino acids. The chain's CDR3 is CASSLIGTGIMNTGELFF. CDR3 coding DNA: TGTGCCAGCAGCTTAATAGGGACGGGGATTATGAACACCGGGGAGCTGTTTTTT.

There are a few counts of this clonotype. This sequence joins TRBV3-1 and TRBJ2-7; no reliable D call. V was clipped by 0 bases and J by 6 bases, with 3 bases between them. Germline CDR1 reads LGHDT; CDR2 reads YNNKEL (reference sequence). CDR3 length: 11 residues. The CDR3, as DNA: TGTGCCAGCAGCCAAGATTTCGAGCAGTACTTC. This codes for CASSQDFEQYF.

This chain uses TRBV19 with TRBJ1-5, with D perhaps TRBD1 (6 bases). V shed 10 bases and J shed 0 bases, with 13 bases lying between them. Germline V gene data show CDR1 as LNHDA and CDR2 as SQIVND (reference sequence). This CDR3 has 14 residues. The CDR3 nucleotides read TGTGCCACCTCGACAGGTTATAGCAATCAGCCCCAGCATTTT. It codes for CATSTGYSNQPQHF.

This clonotype appeared a few times. This chain uses TRBV13 with TRBJ2-5; 7 bases fit TRBD1. The CDR3 extends over 15 amino acids. The trim removed 4 bases at V and 0 bases at J, leaving 5 bases unmatched. Germline V gene sequence: CDR1 PRHDT, CDR2 FYEKMQ (reference sequence). The CDR3 region is CASSSGQQNQETQYF. CDR3 DNA: TGTGCCAGCAGCTCGGGACAGCAGAACCAAGAGACCCAGTACTTC.

This clonotype was detected only once. The chain has TRBV20-1 and TRBJ2-3; TRBD2 matches 7 bases. The CDR3 runs 14 residues. V was pared by 3 bases and J by 9 bases, with 12 bases of the junction left unmatched. Germline assignment: CDR1 DFQATT and CDR2 SNEGSKA (reference sequence). DNA for the CDR3: TGCAGTGCTAGGACTAGCTCGACTTTGACCACGCAGTATTTT. It codes for CSARTSSTLTTQYF.

A few counts support this clonotype. The rearrangement links TRBV11-2 to TRBJ2-3; maybe TRBD1 (6 bases). CDR3 size: 17 residues. V was shortened by 0 bases and J by 4 bases, with 17 bases between the two germline ends. The V gene's germline CDR1 is SGHAT and CDR2 FQNNGV. The CDR3: CASSLDGLRDIPDTQYF. DNA for the CDR3: TGTGCCAGCAGCTTAGATGGGCTCCGGGACATCCCAGATACGCAGTATTTT.

V gene TRBV10-3 combines with J gene TRBJ2-1, with TRBD2 identical over 9 bases. With 4 bases clipped from V and 2 bases from J, the junction kept 18 bases outside the gene matches. Germline V gives CDR1 ENHRY, CDR2 SYGVKD. The CDR3 is 20 residues long. CDR3 residues: CAISGSSAGGPREPYNEQFF. The DNA of the CDR3 is TGTGCCATCAGTGGTTCATCGGCGGGGGGGCCCCGAGAACCCTACAATGAGCAGTTCTTC.